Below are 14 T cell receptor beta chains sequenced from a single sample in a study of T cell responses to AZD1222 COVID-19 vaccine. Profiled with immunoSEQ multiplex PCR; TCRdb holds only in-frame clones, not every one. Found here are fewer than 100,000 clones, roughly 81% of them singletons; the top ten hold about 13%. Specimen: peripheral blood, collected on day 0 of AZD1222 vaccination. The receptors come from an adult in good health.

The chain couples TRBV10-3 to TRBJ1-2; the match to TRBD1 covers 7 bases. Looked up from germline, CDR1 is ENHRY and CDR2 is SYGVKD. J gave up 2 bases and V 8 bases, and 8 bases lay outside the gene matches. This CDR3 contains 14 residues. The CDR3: CAIGTGQINYGYTF. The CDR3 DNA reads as TGTGCCATCGGCACGGGACAGATAAACTATGGCTACACCTTC.

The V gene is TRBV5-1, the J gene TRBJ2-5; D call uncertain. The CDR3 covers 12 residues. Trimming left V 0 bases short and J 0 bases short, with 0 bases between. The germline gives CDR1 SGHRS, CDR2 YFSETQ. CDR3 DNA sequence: TGCGCCAGCAGCTTGGACCAAGAGACCCAGTACTTC. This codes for CASSLDQETQYF. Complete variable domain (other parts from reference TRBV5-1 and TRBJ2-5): KAGVTQTPRYLIKTRGQQVTLSCSPISGHRSVSWYQQTPGQGLQFLFEYFSETQRNKGNFPGRFSGRQFSNSRSEMNVSTLELGDSALYLCASSLDQETQYFGPGTRLLVL.

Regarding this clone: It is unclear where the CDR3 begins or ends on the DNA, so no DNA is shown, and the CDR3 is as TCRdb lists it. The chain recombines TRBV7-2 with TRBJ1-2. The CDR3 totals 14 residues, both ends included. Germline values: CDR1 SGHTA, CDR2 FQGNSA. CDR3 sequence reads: CASSLEPGVAPGTF.

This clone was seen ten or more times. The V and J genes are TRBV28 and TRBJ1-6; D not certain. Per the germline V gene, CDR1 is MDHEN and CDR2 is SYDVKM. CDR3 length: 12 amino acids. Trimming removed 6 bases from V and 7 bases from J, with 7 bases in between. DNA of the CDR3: TGTGCCAGCAGCCTTACAAATTCACCCCTCCACTTT. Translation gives CASSLTNSPLHF. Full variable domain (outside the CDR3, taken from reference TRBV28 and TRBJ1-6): DVKVTQSSRYLVKRTGEKVFLECVQDMDHENMFWYRQDPGLGLRLIYFSYDVKMKEKGDIPEGYSVSREKKERFSLILESASTNQTSMYLCASSLTNSPLHFGNGTRLTVT.

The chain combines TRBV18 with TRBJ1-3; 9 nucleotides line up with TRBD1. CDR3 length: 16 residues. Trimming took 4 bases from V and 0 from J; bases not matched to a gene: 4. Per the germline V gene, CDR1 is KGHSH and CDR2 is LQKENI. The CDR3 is CASSHGQGNSGNTIYF. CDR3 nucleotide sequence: TGTGCCAGCTCACACGGACAGGGGAACTCTGGAAACACCATATATTTT.

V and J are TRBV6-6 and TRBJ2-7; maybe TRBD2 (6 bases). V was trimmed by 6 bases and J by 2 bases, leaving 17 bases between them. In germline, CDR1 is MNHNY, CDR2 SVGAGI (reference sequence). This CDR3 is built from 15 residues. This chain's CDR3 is CASSSQTTGAYEQYF. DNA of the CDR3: TGTGCCAGCAGCTCTCAAACTACGGGGGCCTACGAGCAGTACTTC.

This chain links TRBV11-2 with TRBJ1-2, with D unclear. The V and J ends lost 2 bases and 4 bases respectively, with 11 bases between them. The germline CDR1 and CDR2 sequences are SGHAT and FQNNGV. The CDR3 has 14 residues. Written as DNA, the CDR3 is TGTGCCAGCAGCTTACGTTCAGGTCTCTATGGCTACACCTTC. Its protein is CASSLRSGLYGYTF.

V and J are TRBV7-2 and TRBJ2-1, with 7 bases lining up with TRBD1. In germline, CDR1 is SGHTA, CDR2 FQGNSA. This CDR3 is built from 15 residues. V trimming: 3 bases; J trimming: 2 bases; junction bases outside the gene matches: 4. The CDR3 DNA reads TGTGCCAGCAGCTTTAGACAGGGAACCTACAATGAGCAGTTCTTC. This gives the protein CASSFRQGTYNEQFF.

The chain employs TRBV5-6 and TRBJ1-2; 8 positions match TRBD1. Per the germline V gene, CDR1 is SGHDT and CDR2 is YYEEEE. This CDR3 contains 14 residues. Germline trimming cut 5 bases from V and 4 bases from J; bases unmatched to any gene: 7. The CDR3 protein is CASSPDRAAYGYTF. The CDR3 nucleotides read TGTGCCAGCAGTCCGGACAGGGCCGCCTATGGCTACACCTTC.

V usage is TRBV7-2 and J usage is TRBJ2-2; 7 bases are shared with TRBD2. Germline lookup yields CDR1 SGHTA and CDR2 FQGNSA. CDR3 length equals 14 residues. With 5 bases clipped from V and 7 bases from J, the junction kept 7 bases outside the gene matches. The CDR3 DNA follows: TGTGCCAGCAGCCCTGGACTAGGGAACGGGGAGCTGTTTTTT. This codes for CASSPGLGNGELFF.

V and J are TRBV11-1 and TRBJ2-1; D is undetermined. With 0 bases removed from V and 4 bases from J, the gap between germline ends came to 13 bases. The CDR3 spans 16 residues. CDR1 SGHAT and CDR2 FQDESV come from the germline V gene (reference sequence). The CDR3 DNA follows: TGTGCCAGCAGCTTAGCGGCTAGTTACTTATACAATGAGCAGTTCTTC. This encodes CASSLAASYLYNEQFF.

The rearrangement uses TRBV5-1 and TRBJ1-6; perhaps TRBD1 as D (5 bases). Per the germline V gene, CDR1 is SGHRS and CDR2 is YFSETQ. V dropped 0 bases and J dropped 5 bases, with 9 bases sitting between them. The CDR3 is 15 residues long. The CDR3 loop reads CASSLVSGNNSPLHF. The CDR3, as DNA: TGCGCCAGCAGCTTGGTATCAGGGAATAATTCACCCCTCCACTTT.

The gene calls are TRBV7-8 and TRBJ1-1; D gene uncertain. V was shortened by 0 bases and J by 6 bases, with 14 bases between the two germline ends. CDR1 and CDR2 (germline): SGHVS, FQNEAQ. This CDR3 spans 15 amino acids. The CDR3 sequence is CASSLAGWRQSEAFF. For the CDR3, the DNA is TGTGCCAGCAGCTTAGCGGGGTGGCGGCAATCTGAAGCTTTCTTT.

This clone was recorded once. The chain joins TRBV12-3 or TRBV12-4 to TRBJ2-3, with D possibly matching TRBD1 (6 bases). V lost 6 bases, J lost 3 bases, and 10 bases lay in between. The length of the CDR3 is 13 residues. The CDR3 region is CASRLQGTDTQYF. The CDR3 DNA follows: TGTGCCAGCAGATTACAGGGAACAGATACGCAGTATTTT.